One sample yielded the 15 T cell receptor beta chains listed below, sequenced in a study of spatial heterogeneity in lung cancer. Antigens for these TCRs are unknown. The time point was: sample taken at primary tumor resection. Study outcomes and limitations: For expanded intratumoral alpha and beta TCRs, counts tracked tumor mutation counts.

TCRdb re-derived calls from the 5' RACE reads in MiXCR, one entry per CDR3 protein. Among about 18,000 distinct CDR3 sequences listed, approximately 9.5% were seen once. This specimen was lung tumor tissue, taken at surgery. These receptors were obtained from a female donor with early-stage non-small cell lung cancer.

In regard to this clonotype: This beta chain lies outside the target of a library built for alpha chains; its clone size means little. The V gene is TRBV28, the J gene TRBJ1-2; no clear D gene. Germline CDR1 is MDHEN and CDR2 is SYDVKM. The length of the CDR3 is 11 residues. Trimming shortened V by 5 bases and J by 11 bases, and 12 bases separated the two germline ends. The CDR3 sequence: CASSPPPGYTF. Written as DNA, the CDR3 is TGTGCCAGCAGTCCCCCCCCGGGGTACACCTTC.

This clonotype has at least ten counts. Since it is a stray read in a library aimed at alpha chains, this beta chain has a size that is not meaningful. V usage is TRBV3-1 and J usage is TRBJ2-6; D gene ambiguous. CDR3 length: 14 residues. Trimming took 2 bases from V and 4 from J, leaving 6 bases between them. Germline CDR1 reads LGHDT; CDR2 reads YNNKEL (reference sequence). The CDR3 protein is CASSQNRGANVLTF. The CDR3 nucleotides are TGTGCCAGCAGCCAAAATCGCGGGGCCAACGTCCTGACTTTC.

Many counts were recorded for this clonotype. A library prepared for alpha chains yielded this beta chain as an off-target read; its size is of little meaning. V usage is TRBV28 and J usage is TRBJ1-1; D call uncertain. Per germline, CDR1 MDHEN and CDR2 SYDVKM. The ends were cut back, 5 bases at V and 2 bases at J, with 15 bases in the middle. The CDR3 has 15 amino acids. CDR3 bases: TGTGCCAGCAGTCCCTGGGCAGGAGCAAACACTGAAGCTTTCTTT. Its translation is CASSPWAGANTEAFF.

This clonotype came up a few times. Since it is a stray read in a library aimed at alpha chains, this beta chain has a size that is not meaningful. V is TRBV7-2 and J is TRBJ2-5; D is undetermined. The length of the CDR3 is 14 residues. Trimming stripped 2 bases from V and 5 bases from J, with 12 bases between. Germline CDR1 reads SGHTA; CDR2 reads FQGNSA. The CDR3 spells CASSLRWAAETQYF. CDR3 sequence (DNA): TGTGCCAGCAGCTTAAGGTGGGCGGCGGAGACCCAGTACTTC. Full variable domain (outside the CDR3, taken from reference TRBV7-2 and TRBJ2-5): GAGVSQSPSNKVTEKGKDVELRCDPISGHTALYWYRQSLGQGLEFLIYFQGNSAPDKSGLPSDRFSAERTGGSVSTLTIQRTQQEDSAVYLCASSLRWAAETQYFGPGTRLLVL.

By share of the sample, this clonotype is medium-sized. The library was prepared for alpha chains; this beta chain is a stray read, so its frequency means little. J is TRBJ2-7 and V is TRBV28; 10 bases are a match to TRBD2. V lost 6 bases, J lost 0 bases, and 5 bases stayed unmatched. Germline CDR1 and CDR2: MDHEN and SYDVKM. CDR3 length: 15 residues. CDR3 residues: CASRALAGFSYEQYF. CDR3 coding DNA: TGTGCCAGCAGGGCACTAGCGGGATTCTCCTACGAGCAGTACTTC.

In this sample, this clonotype is medium-sized (0.01 to 0.1%). A library made for alpha chains picked up this beta chain off target, so its size means little. The chain has TRBV7-9 and TRBJ1-5; no definite D call. The germline CDR1 and CDR2 sequences are SEHNR and FQNEAQ (reference sequence). The CDR3 is 15 amino acids. V lost 3 bases, J lost 3 bases, and 12 bases lay in between. CDR3 bases: TGTGCCAGCAGCTTGGACGCATCTTTCAATCAGCCCCAGCATTTT. Its protein product is CASSLDASFNQPQHF.

Details on this clonotype: For a library built for alpha chains, this beta chain is a stray read; little rests on its size. The J gene is TRBJ1-5, the V gene TRBV7-2, with TRBD1 matching over 7 bases. Germline CDR1 SGHTA, CDR2 FQGNSA. The ends lost 3 bases at V and 2 bases at J; junction bases unmatched: 7. This CDR3 is 16 amino acids long. The CDR3 loop reads CASSFDTGVGNQPQHF. DNA for the CDR3: TGTGCCAGCAGCTTTGATACAGGGGTGGGCAATCAGCCCCAGCATTTT. Looking up the rest from reference TRBV7-2 and TRBJ1-5 gives the full variable domain: GAGVSQSPSNKVTEKGKDVELRCDPISGHTALYWYRQSLGQGLEFLIYFQGNSAPDKSGLPSDRFSAERTGGSVSTLTIQRTQQEDSAVYLCASSFDTGVGNQPQHFGDGTRLSIL.

This clonotype was seen repeatedly, ten times or more. This beta chain came through as a stray read in a library set up for alpha chains, and its size says little. The chain combines TRBV5-1 with TRBJ1-5; D is perhaps TRBD1 (6 bases). CDR3 size: 15 residues. With 4 bases removed from V and 4 bases from J, the gap between germline ends came to 15 bases. Looked up from germline, CDR1 is SGHRS and CDR2 is YFSETQ. The CDR3 reads CASSEQGGLNQPQHF. The CDR3 nucleotides read TGCGCCAGCAGCGAACAGGGTGGTTTGAATCAGCCCCAGCATTTT.

With regard to this clonotype: This beta chain lies outside the target of a library built for alpha chains; its clone size means little. The chain has TRBV7-2 and TRBJ1-4, with D maybe TRBD1 (5 bases). V was trimmed by 6 bases and J by 7 bases, leaving 15 bases between them. CDR3 size: 14 residues. The germline V gene has CDR1 SGHTA and CDR2 FQGNSA. The CDR3 here is CASSLRGVGEKLFF. CDR3 coding DNA: TGTGCCAGCAGTCTGAGAGGGGTTGGTGAAAAACTGTTTTTT.

This clonotype is medium-sized in the sample. This beta chain is an unintended read in a library built for alpha chains; its size means little. V is TRBV7-3 and J is TRBJ1-1, with D unresolved. Germline V gene lookup returns CDR1 SGHTA and CDR2 FQGTGA. There are 13 residues in the CDR3. The ends were cut back, 6 bases at V and 4 bases at J, with 12 bases in the middle. The CDR3, as DNA: TGTGCCAGCAGTCAACCCCCGAGCACTGAAGCTTTCTTT. Translated: CASSQPPSTEAFF. The whole variable domain, filled in from reference TRBV7-3 and TRBJ1-1, reads GAGVSQTPSNKVTEKGKYVELRCDPISGHTALYWYRQSLGQGPEFLIYFQGTGAADDSGLPNDRFFAVRPEGSVSTLKIQRTERGDSAVYLCASSQPPSTEAFFGQGTRLTVV.

In its sample, this clonotype was seen many times. With the library built for alpha chains, this beta chain is off target and its frequency is not meaningful. The V and J genes are TRBV20-1 and TRBJ1-1; 7 bases map to TRBD1. V was clipped by 1 base and J by 7 bases; unmatched bases: 21. The germline V gene has CDR1 DFQATT and CDR2 SNEGSKA (reference sequence). There are 18 residues in the CDR3. The CDR3 nucleotides are TGCAGTGCTAGAGTCGACAGGGTTCGGCTCCGGAACCTCCATGAAGCTTTCTTT. This encodes CSARVDRVRLRNLHEAFF.

Remarks on this clonotype: This beta chain turned up in a library designed for alpha chains; as an off-target read, its abundance says little. The rearrangement links TRBV19 to TRBJ1-6; a weak D match, TRBD1 (5 bases). CDR1 is LNHDA, CDR2 SQIVND, per germline (reference sequence). This CDR3 has 14 amino acids. The CDR3 DNA is TGTGCAAGCTCTAGGGGCGGTTATAATTCACCCCTCCACTTT. Translated, it gives CASSRGGYNSPLHF. The full variable domain, in which reference TRBV19 and TRBJ1-6 provide the parts outside the CDR3, is DGGITQSPKYLFRKEGQNVTLSCEQNLNHDAMYWYRQDPGQGLRLIYYSQIVNDFQKGDIAEGYSVSREKKESFPLTVTSAQKNPTAFYLCASSRGGYNSPLHFGNGTRLTVT.

This clonotype is medium-sized. This beta chain lies outside the target of a library built for alpha chains; its clone size means little. The CDR3 loop is CAISVRTGTYEQYF. The CDR3 bases are TGTGCCATCAGTGTTAGGACAGGGACCTACGAGCAGTACTTC. The V call is TRBV10-3, the J call TRBJ2-7, with 8 bases that match TRBD1. The length of the CDR3 is 14 residues. V dropped 4 bases and J dropped 2; count of bases not matched to a gene: 4. Germline CDR1 is ENHRY and CDR2 is SYGVKD.

This clonotype has a handful of counts. Because the library targeted alpha chains, this beta chain is an off-target read whose size means little. The chain combines TRBV7-3 with TRBJ1-6, with 7 bases matching TRBD1. Germline V CDR1 and CDR2: SGHTA, FQGTGA. The CDR3 has 15 residues. With V trimmed by 5 bases and J by 7 bases, 8 bases remained unmatched. In DNA form, the CDR3 reads TGTGCCAGCAGCCCAGGGGGGGAGACAAATTCACCCCTCCACTTT. Its protein is CASSPGGETNSPLHF.

With regard to this clonotype: A library made for alpha chains picked up this beta chain off target, so its size means little. J is TRBJ2-2 and V is TRBV5-1; 7 nucleotides match TRBD1. Germline CDR1 SGHRS, CDR2 YFSETQ. This CDR3 has 15 amino acids. V shed 4 bases, J shed 4 bases, and the junction held 7 bases outside the gene matches. In DNA form, the CDR3 reads TGCGCCAGCAGCACGACAGGGTGCCCCACCGGGGAGCTGTTTTTT. It yields the protein CASSTTGCPTGELFF.